This section outlines one T cell receptor (beta chain) sequence together with its context. TCRdb's table, derived via immunoSEQ multiplex PCR, lists solely in-frame clones and lacks some. The data show about 540,000 clones, with 75% to 80% seen just once and roughly 0.013% held by the top ten. These data come from a study of shared T cell receptors in the human thymus. The CDR3 length is 13 residues. V lost 6 bases and J 7 bases, leaving 10 bases between the germline ends. CDR1 and CDR2 from the germline V gene are MRHNA and SNTAGT. Separately, the same data were catalogued under a study of human thymus T cells. As that report states: Thymus tissue was removed during corrective cardiac surgery.

The chain couples TRBV6-4 to TRBJ1-6; tentatively, D is TRBD1 (5 bases). Sequenced sample: thymocytes. The origin of this receptor is a boy in the first two years of life with a congenital heart defect. The DNA of the CDR3 is TGTGCCAGCAGGGTCAGGGAAAATTCACCCCTCCACTTT. Protein product: CASRVRENSPLHF.